The 29 T cell receptor beta chains in this list originate from one sample, sequenced in a study of graft-versus-host responses after intestinal transplantation. The method was immunoSEQ multiplex PCR; TCRdb's version includes in-frame clones alone and lacks a portion of them. The sample consists of 75,000 to 100,000 clones, approximately 85% of them appearing once. The sample in question was PBMCs, obtained 255 days after intestinal transplant. The receptors here all came from a human patient who received an intestinal transplant, so some T cells may come from the graft donor.

J is TRBJ2-7 and V is TRBV5-4; D is possibly TRBD1 (6 bases). V gave up 1 base and J gave up 5 bases, with 19 bases separating them. The length of the CDR3 is 16 residues. Germline V lookup: CDR1 SGHNT, CDR2 YYREEE (reference sequence). CDR3 in DNA: TGTGCCAGCAGCTTGTCCCCCTACTCCCGACAGGACGAGCAGTACGTC. It specifies CASSLSPYSRQDEQYV.

A few counts support this clone. This chain joins TRBV14 and TRBJ2-5; no firm D call. Germline V gene sequence: CDR1 SGHDN, CDR2 FVKESK. The CDR3 extends over 13 amino acids. V lost 4 bases to trimming and J lost 5 bases, with 11 bases between them. CDR3 loop: CASSRRNGETQYF. The CDR3 DNA is TGTGCCAGCAGCCGACGGAACGGGGAGACCCAGTACTTC.

The rearrangement uses TRBV28 and TRBJ2-2; 11 bases align to TRBD2. CDR3 length: 18 amino acids. Germline V CDR1 and CDR2: MDHEN, SYDVKM. Germline trimming cut 3 bases from V and 4 bases from J; bases unmatched to any gene: 10. CDR3: CASSFLAGGPGVTGELFF. CDR3 sequence (DNA): TGTGCCAGCAGTTTCTTAGCGGGGGGGCCGGGTGTCACCGGGGAGCTGTTTTTT.

The V gene is TRBV19, the J gene TRBJ1-5; possibly TRBD1 for D (5 bases). Germline V gene lookup returns CDR1 LNHDA and CDR2 SQIVND (reference sequence). The CDR3 has 16 amino acids. Trimming removed 3 bases from V and 6 bases from J, with 18 bases in between. The CDR3 DNA reads TGTGCCAGTAGTATTTCCGGACACACGTTGGGTCAGCCCCAGCATTTT. Amino acid sequence: CASSISGHTLGQPQHF.

This clone was detected a few times. The chain couples TRBV5-1 to TRBJ1-6, with 9 bases lining up with TRBD1. V lost 0 bases to trimming and J lost 9 bases; unmatched junction nucleotides: 4. The CDR3 is 15 residues long. The germline gives CDR1 SGHRS, CDR2 YFSETQ. The CDR3 DNA sequence: TGCGCCAGCAGCTTGGTCCCGGGACAGGGTTCACCCCTCCACTTT. Translating it yields CASSLVPGQGSPLHF.

The rearrangement joins TRBV5-5 to TRBJ2-1, with unresolved D. Deletions cut 2 bases from V and 5 bases from J, with 20 bases between. CDR1 is SGHKS and CDR2 is YYEKEE in the germline V gene (reference sequence). CDR3 length: 17 amino acids. CDR3 residues: CASSLGQLAGRNNEQFF. The CDR3, as DNA: TGTGCCAGCAGCTTAGGTCAGTTGGCAGGCAGAAACAATGAGCAGTTCTTC. The full variable domain, with the rest looked up from reference TRBV5-5 and TRBJ2-1, is DAGVTQSPTHLIKTRGQQVTLRCSPISGHKSVSWYQQVLGQGPQFIFQYYEKEERGRGNFPDRFSARQFPNYSSELNVNALLLGDSALYLCASSLGQLAGRNNEQFFGPGTRLTVL.

The chain combines TRBV7-2 with TRBJ2-5, with D hard to call. CDR3 length: 15 residues. Germline V gene sequence: CDR1 SGHTA, CDR2 FQGNSA. The ends were cut back, 4 bases at V and 7 bases at J, with 19 bases in the middle. The CDR3 here is CASSSESGLLGTQYF. CDR3 nucleotide sequence: TGTGCCAGCAGCTCCGAATCAGGCCTCCTGGGGACCCAGTACTTC. The full variable domain, completed using reference TRBV7-2 and TRBJ2-5, is GAGVSQSPSNKVTEKGKDVELRCDPISGHTALYWYRQSLGQGLEFLIYFQGNSAPDKSGLPSDRFSAERTGGSVSTLTIQRTQQEDSAVYLCASSSESGLLGTQYFGPGTRLLVL.

The chain links TRBV28 to TRBJ1-2, with D perhaps TRBD1 (6 bases). There are 16 residues in the CDR3. CDR1 and CDR2 (germline): MDHEN, SYDVKM. The ends were cut back, 4 bases at V and 0 bases at J, with 15 bases in the middle. CDR3 sequence: CASSSRDTLSNYGYTF. The CDR3 coding sequence is TGTGCCAGCAGTTCCCGGGACACACTGTCTAACTATGGCTACACCTTC.

V and J are TRBV28 and TRBJ2-7; D possibly corresponds to TRBD1 (5 bases). Germline V gives CDR1 MDHEN, CDR2 SYDVKM. The V end lost 6 bases, the J end lost 1 base, and 16 bases lay between the germline ends. This CDR3 spans 15 amino acids. Here the CDR3 reads CASSPALDISYEQYF. Written as DNA, the CDR3 is TGTGCCAGCAGCCCTGCCCTGGACATTTCCTACGAGCAGTACTTC.

This clone was observed a handful of times. V gene TRBV28 combines with J gene TRBJ2-2; no clear D gene. V lost 3 bases and J 1 base, leaving 12 bases between the germline ends. Germline CDR1 reads MDHEN; CDR2 reads SYDVKM. The length of the CDR3 is 16 residues. CDR3 residues: CASSFWATKNTGELFF. Here the CDR3 DNA reads TGTGCCAGCAGTTTTTGGGCAACTAAGAACACCGGGGAGCTGTTTTTT.

The chain employs TRBV28 and TRBJ2-1; TRBD1 or TRBD2 may be the D gene (5 bases each). CDR3 length equals 16 residues. Trimming shortened V by 1 base and J by 5 bases, and 15 bases separated the two germline ends. CDR1 and CDR2 (germline): MDHEN, SYDVKM. In DNA form, the CDR3 reads TGTGCCAGCAGTTTATATCAGGGAGCGAGGGACAATGAGCAGTTCTTC. This codes for CASSLYQGARDNEQFF.

The chain joins TRBV15 to TRBJ1-5; D perhaps matches TRBD1 (5 bases). The CDR3 runs to 15 residues. V lost 3 bases and J 0 bases, leaving 9 bases between the germline ends. Germline V CDR1 and CDR2: LNHNV, YYDKDF (reference sequence). In DNA form, the CDR3 reads TGTGCCACCAGCAGGGGGCCAGATAGCAATCAGCCCCAGCATTTT. As protein: CATSRGPDSNQPQHF. The full variable domain, completed using reference TRBV15 and TRBJ1-5, is DAMVIQNPRYQVTQFGKPVTLSCSQTLNHNVMYWYQQKSSQAPKLLFHYYDKDFNNEADTPDNFQSRRPNTSFCFLDIRSPGLGDTAMYLCATSRGPDSNQPQHFGDGTRLSIL.

This chain connects TRBV14 to TRBJ2-1; 9 bases agree with TRBD2. After removal of 1 base from V and 7 bases from J, the junction contained 5 bases not matched to a gene. CDR1 and CDR2 from the germline V gene are SGHDN and FVKESK. The CDR3 is made up of 15 amino acids. The CDR3 here is CASSQGGGAWNEQFF. The CDR3 region has the DNA TGTGCCAGCAGCCAAGGCGGGGGGGCATGGAATGAGCAGTTCTTC.

The table lists this clone with a few counts. This sequence joins TRBV5-1 and TRBJ2-1; weak D call: TRBD1 (6 bases). V was clipped by 2 bases and J by 8 bases, with 23 bases between them. CDR3 length: 17 amino acids. In germline, CDR1 is SGHRS, CDR2 YFSETQ. CDR3 nucleotide sequence: TGCGCCAGCAGCTTACTACCCGACAGGACCTACAACGATGAGCAGTTCTTC. Its protein product is CASSLLPDRTYNDEQFF.

The chain carries TRBV28 and TRBJ1-5; D gene uncertain. Germline loops: CDR1 MDHEN, CDR2 SYDVKM. With 7 bases removed from V and 0 bases from J, the gap between germline ends came to 10 bases. The CDR3 has 14 amino acids. This chain's CDR3 is CASKDSYSNQPQHF. The CDR3, as DNA: TGTGCCAGCAAAGACTCTTATAGCAATCAGCCCCAGCATTTT.

The chain combines TRBV11-2 with TRBJ2-2; no reliable D call. The CDR3 consists of 18 residues. V lost 2 bases, J lost 3 bases, and 19 bases lay in between. CDR1 SGHAT and CDR2 FQNNGV come from the germline V gene. The CDR3 coding sequence is TGTGCCAGCAGCTTATTTCGGTCCCGTGGGGAACACACCGGGGAGCTGTTTTTT. Translating gives CASSLFRSRGEHTGELFF.

The table lists this clone with a count of one. The V gene is TRBV5-1, the J gene TRBJ2-7, with 7 nucleotides matching TRBD1. CDR1 is SGHRS and CDR2 is YFSETQ in the germline V gene. V lost 5 bases, J lost 0 bases, and 5 bases stayed unmatched. This CDR3 is built from 14 residues. CDR3 in DNA: TGCGCCAGCAGGCAGGGGGTCGGCTCCTACGAGCAGTACTTC. Residues: CASRQGVGSYEQYF.

The chain links TRBV5-1 to TRBJ2-1, with D possibly matching TRBD2 (5 bases). The V gene lost 5 bases and the J gene lost 1 base, with 7 bases spanning the gap. The CDR3 spans 13 residues. Germline CDR1 and CDR2: SGHRS and YFSETQ. Written as DNA, the CDR3 is TGCGCCAGCAGTCGCGGGTCCTACAATGAGCAGTTCTTC. Protein: CASSRGSYNEQFF.

This rearrangement joins TRBV5-4 to TRBJ1-3, with D maybe TRBD1 (5 bases). The V gene's germline CDR1 is SGHNT and CDR2 YYREEE (reference sequence). V dropped 0 bases and J dropped 0 bases, with 13 bases sitting between them. The CDR3 sequence is 17 residues long. The CDR3 region is CASSLASGAYSGNTIYF. CDR3 coding DNA: TGTGCCAGCAGCTTGGCCTCCGGGGCTTACTCTGGAAACACCATATATTTT. The full variable domain, completed using reference TRBV5-4 and TRBJ1-3, is ETGVTQSPTHLIKTRGQQVTLRCSSQSGHNTVSWYQQALGQGPQFIFQYYREEENGRGNFPPRFSGLQFPNYSSELNVNALELDDSALYLCASSLASGAYSGNTIYFGEGSWLTVV.

The chain links TRBV7-9 to TRBJ1-1; 9 bases are a match to TRBD1. The ends lost 7 bases at V and 0 bases at J; junction bases unmatched: 6. This CDR3 is built from 15 residues. The germline V gene has CDR1 SEHNR and CDR2 FQNEAQ (reference sequence). The CDR3 region is CASTRQGGMNTEAFF. The CDR3 DNA reads as TGTGCCAGCACCCGACAGGGGGGGATGAACACTGAAGCTTTCTTT.

The chain carries TRBV6-5 and TRBJ2-3, with 7 bases that match TRBD1. With 4 bases clipped from V and 0 bases from J, the junction kept 7 bases outside the gene matches. The CDR3 is 16 amino acids. The V gene's germline CDR1 is MNHEY and CDR2 SVGAGI. The CDR3 sequence is CASSSSQGSSTDTQYF. The CDR3, as DNA: TGTGCCAGCAGTTCCTCACAGGGGTCTAGCACAGATACGCAGTATTTT.

This chain uses TRBV2 with TRBJ1-6, with 9 bases identical to TRBD1. The CDR3 is 15 amino acids. The V gene end was trimmed by 5 bases and the J gene end by 9 bases; junction bases not matched to a gene: 8. The germline CDR1 and CDR2 sequences are SNHLY and FYNNEI. This chain's CDR3 is CASSRDRATGSPLHF. Here the CDR3 DNA reads TGTGCCAGCAGTAGGGACAGGGCTACGGGTTCACCCCTCCACTTT.

The count of this clone is one. The gene calls are TRBV29-1 and TRBJ1-3; D call uncertain. V lost 1 base and J lost 4, with 11 bases in between. Germline V gene sequence: CDR1 SQVTM, CDR2 ANQGSEA. This CDR3 has 14 residues. In DNA, the CDR3 is TGCAGCGTTGAAGGCTTATCGGGAGGAAACACCATATATTTT. Translation gives CSVEGLSGGNTIYF.

This chain joins TRBV5-5 and TRBJ2-7; D gene unclear. The CDR3 is 11 amino acids. Germline loops: CDR1 SGHKS, CDR2 YYEKEE (reference sequence). Trimming removed 0 bases from V and 6 bases from J, with 4 bases in between. Here the CDR3 reads CASSLGPEQYF. DNA for the CDR3: TGTGCCAGCAGCTTGGGTCCCGAGCAGTACTTC.

The rearrangement joins TRBV28 to TRBJ2-7, with 8 bases matching TRBD1. This CDR3 is 19 amino acids long. The V segment lost 1 base and the J segment 6 bases; nucleotides outside the gene matches: 20. Germline CDR1 is MDHEN and CDR2 is SYDVKM. This CDR3 reads CASSLSGTGLNPRPFEQYF. CDR3 nucleotides: TGTGCCAGCAGTTTATCTGGGACAGGTCTGAATCCCCGGCCTTTCGAGCAGTACTTC.

This clone has more than one count but fewer than ten. The chain links TRBV27 to TRBJ1-1; D is perhaps TRBD1 (6 bases). This CDR3 is built from 15 residues. Germline assignment: CDR1 MNHEY and CDR2 SMNVEV (reference sequence). V lost 2 bases and J lost 4, with 14 bases in between. The CDR3, as DNA: TGTGCCAGCAGTTTAGGGGGCCAGGGTTCCACTGAAGCTTTCTTT. This gives the protein CASSLGGQGSTEAFF.

The V call is TRBV19, the J call TRBJ1-4; 8 nucleotides line up with TRBD1. The V and J ends lost 6 bases and 6 bases, in that order; junction bases with no gene match: 15. Per germline, CDR1 LNHDA and CDR2 SQIVND (reference sequence). The CDR3 is 17 residues long. The CDR3: CASSLGRRDRPDEKLFF. Here the CDR3 DNA reads TGTGCCAGTAGCCTGGGTAGGAGGGACAGGCCAGATGAAAAACTGTTTTTT.

This clone was counted once. The CDR3 nucleotides read TGCAGCGTTGGGGGACGGCATATGAACACTGAAGCTTTCTTT. Residues: CSVGGRHMNTEAFF. The chain joins TRBV29-1 to TRBJ1-1; maybe TRBD1 (5 bases). This CDR3 has 14 residues. Germline V CDR1 and CDR2: SQVTM, ANQGSEA. Trimming removed 4 bases at V and 0 bases at J, with 12 bases between.

There are a few counts of this clone. V gene TRBV23-1 combines with J gene TRBJ2-7, with 7 bases aligning to TRBD1. TRBV23-1 counts as an open reading frame of uncertain function. With 7 bases clipped from V and 0 bases from J, the junction kept 9 bases outside the gene matches. The CDR3 covers 15 residues. CDR3 DNA sequence: TGCGCCAGCACGCTTGACAGGGAAAGCTCCTACGAGCAGTACGTC. Residues: CASTLDRESSYEQYV.